Following are 30 T cell receptor beta chains from one sample sequenced in a study of T cell changes during pregnancy in multiple sclerosis. Method: immunoSEQ multiplex PCR; TCRdb's copy keeps in-frame clones and lacks some. The table lists approximately 72,000 clones, approximately 90% of them singletons. The sample in question was peripheral blood, obtained in the first trimester of pregnancy. These receptors were collected from a female donor in good health, enrolled as a control in a pregnancy study.

The chain uses TRBV4-2 and TRBJ2-2, with TRBD2 matching 10 bases. The CDR3 extends over 15 amino acids. After removal of 0 bases from V and 5 bases from J, the junction contained 0 bases not matched to a gene. CDR1 is LGHNA and CDR2 is YNFKEQ in the germline V gene. The CDR3 spells CASSQELAGTGELFF. In DNA, the CDR3 is TGTGCCAGCAGCCAAGAACTAGCGGGAACCGGGGAGCTGTTTTTT.

The V call is TRBV2, the J call TRBJ2-2, with a weak D call TRBD1 (6 bases). This CDR3 comprises 17 residues. With 6 bases removed from V and 0 bases from J, the gap between germline ends came to 17 bases. CDR1 and CDR2 (germline): SNHLY, FYNNEI. The CDR3 region is CASSFWTARPNTGELFF. The DNA for the CDR3 is TGTGCCAGCAGCTTCTGGACAGCTAGACCGAACACCGGGGAGCTGTTTTTT.

V and J are TRBV2 and TRBJ2-2; weak D call: TRBD2 (6 bases). The CDR3 is 14 residues long. Trimming cost V 7 bases and J 3 bases, with 12 bases left between them. Germline assignment: CDR1 SNHLY and CDR2 FYNNEI. CDR3 residues: CASKTRRDTGELFF. CDR3 DNA: TGTGCCAGCAAAACCCGGAGGGACACCGGGGAGCTGTTTTTT.

The CDR3 DNA follows: TGTGCCAGTAGCCCGGGACAGGGGAGGGCTTTCTTT. Residues: CASSPGQGRAFF. The rearrangement joins TRBV19 to TRBJ1-1; 10 bases map to TRBD1. Germline CDR1 LNHDA, CDR2 SQIVND (reference sequence). There are 12 residues in the CDR3. The trim removed 6 bases at V and 11 bases at J, leaving 6 bases unmatched.

The rearrangement uses TRBV2 and TRBJ2-5, with TRBD1 matching over 7 bases. Germline CDR1 SNHLY, CDR2 FYNNEI. The CDR3 length is 13 residues. The J segment lost 6 bases and the V segment lost 7 bases, leaving 8 bases of the junction unmatched. The CDR3 nucleotides are TGTGCCAGCACCGGGGACAGCGGAAAGACCCAGTACTTC. Its translation: CASTGDSGKTQYF.

This clone was recorded only once. The sample contains more than one DNA sequence encoding this CDR3. The rearrangement uses TRBV29-1 and TRBJ2-7; a weak D match, TRBD2 (5 bases). In germline, CDR1 is SQVTM, CDR2 ANQGSEA. This CDR3 comprises 11 residues. Trimming pared 5 bases from V and 1 base from J, leaving 6 bases between. CDR3 protein: CSVRTSYEQYF. In DNA form, the CDR3 reads TGCAGCGTTCGGACTTCCTACGAGCAGTACTTC.

The chain links TRBV28 to TRBJ2-7; 8 bases line up with TRBD1. This CDR3 is 17 amino acids long. The germline gives CDR1 MDHEN, CDR2 SYDVKM. V lost 5 bases and J lost 2; bases outside the gene matches: 14. This CDR3 reads CASSRHRDRFPPYEQYF. The CDR3 DNA reads as TGTGCCAGCAGTCGCCACCGGGACAGGTTCCCCCCCTACGAGCAGTACTTC.

The chain uses TRBV5-1 and TRBJ1-4; 8 bases line up with TRBD1. V shed 5 bases, J shed 3 bases, and the junction held 6 bases outside the gene matches. Germline V lookup: CDR1 SGHRS, CDR2 YFSETQ. There are 15 residues in the CDR3. CDR3 in amino acids: CASRRMTGANEKLFF. CDR3 in DNA: TGCGCCAGCAGGAGGATGACAGGGGCTAATGAAAAACTGTTTTTT. Full variable domain (outside the CDR3, taken from reference TRBV5-1 and TRBJ1-4): KAGVTQTPRYLIKTRGQQVTLSCSPISGHRSVSWYQQTPGQGLQFLFEYFSETQRNKGNFPGRFSGRQFSNSRSEMNVSTLELGDSALYLCASRRMTGANEKLFFGSGTQLSVL.

The V and J genes are TRBV30 and TRBJ2-7; D may be TRBD2 (7 bases). The CDR3 is 13 residues long. Trimming stripped 4 bases from V and 1 base from J, with 11 bases between. The germline V gene has CDR1 GTSNPN and CDR2 SVGIG (reference sequence). CDR3 loop: CAWTGRGSYEQYF. The DNA of the CDR3 is TGTGCCTGGACAGGGAGGGGGTCCTACGAGCAGTACTTC.

The chain uses TRBV28 and TRBJ1-2; 8 bases align to TRBD1. The junction had 5 bases not matched to a gene; V was cut back by 2 bases and J by 6 bases. CDR3 length: 14 amino acids. CDR1 is MDHEN and CDR2 is SYDVKM in the germline V gene. The CDR3 loop reads CASSLLRTGNGYTF. The DNA of the CDR3 is TGTGCCAGCAGTTTACTAAGGACAGGGAATGGCTACACCTTC.

The genes are TRBV28 and TRBJ1-1; D gene ambiguous. Germline CDR1 reads MDHEN; CDR2 reads SYDVKM. Trimming removed 3 bases from V and 1 base from J, with 12 bases in between. This CDR3 is built from 15 residues. The CDR3 nucleotides are TGTGCCAGCAGTTTTCTTGGGCAGAAGAACACTGAAGCTTTCTTT. Residues: CASSFLGQKNTEAFF.

The chain combines TRBV5-6 with TRBJ2-7; D unclear. V was clipped by 5 bases and J by 0 bases, with 9 bases between them. This CDR3 contains 13 residues. Germline V gene data show CDR1 as SGHDT and CDR2 as YYEEEE. CDR3 sequence reads: CASSPDSSYEQYF. The CDR3 region has the DNA TGTGCCAGCAGTCCTGACTCCTCCTACGAGCAGTACTTC.

The rearrangement uses TRBV29-1 and TRBJ2-1, with D possibly matching TRBD1 (6 bases). This CDR3 spans 13 amino acids. V lost 6 bases, J lost 7 bases, and 16 bases lay in between. From germline, CDR1 is SQVTM and CDR2 ANQGSEA. CDR3 sequence (DNA): TGCAGCGTGGGTGTGGGGGCGAGAAATGAGCAGTTCTTC. Amino acid sequence: CSVGVGARNEQFF.

The rearrangement links TRBV28 to TRBJ2-7; TRBD2 might be the D (5 bases). The CDR3 spans 12 residues. Trimming took 11 bases from V and 3 from J, leaving 14 bases between them. CDR1 MDHEN and CDR2 SYDVKM come from the germline V gene. This CDR3 is CASGEQHYEQYF. For the CDR3, the DNA is TGTGCCTCCGGGGAACAACACTACGAGCAGTACTTC.

The chain combines TRBV2 with TRBJ2-2; TRBD2 is a possible D gene (7 bases). The V and J ends lost 8 bases and 6 bases respectively, with 13 bases between them. The CDR3 totals 13 residues. Germline assignment: CDR1 SNHLY and CDR2 FYNNEI. The CDR3 sequence is CASGGRGAGELFF. Here the CDR3 DNA reads TGTGCCAGCGGGGGGAGGGGGGCCGGGGAGCTGTTTTTT.

This clone was seen a few times. The J gene is TRBJ1-5, the V gene TRBV4-1; D is unresolved. Trimming cost V 3 bases and J 3 bases, with 9 bases left between them. Germline CDR1 and CDR2: MGHRA and YSYEKL. CDR3 size: 14 residues. The CDR3 sequence is CASSHPGFNQPQHF. CDR3 in DNA: TGCGCCAGCAGCCACCCGGGGTTCAATCAGCCCCAGCATTTT.

The chain uses TRBV4-1 and TRBJ1-4, with D perhaps TRBD1 (6 bases). This CDR3 has 16 residues. Per germline, CDR1 MGHRA and CDR2 YSYEKL. V lost 4 bases and J 3 bases, leaving 15 bases between the germline ends. The CDR3 nucleotides are TGCGCCAGCAGCCTAATGATATGGACAGCTAATGAAAAACTGTTTTTT. This codes for CASSLMIWTANEKLFF.

This CDR3 is CAISDGQLAGGYGELFF. The CDR3, as DNA: TGTGCCATCAGTGATGGGCAACTAGCGGGAGGGTACGGGGAGCTGTTTTTT. The chain links TRBV10-3 to TRBJ2-2; 13 nucleotides align to TRBD2. Germline V lookup: CDR1 ENHRY, CDR2 SYGVKD. Unmatched junction bases numbered 8, after V lost 3 bases and J lost 7 bases. The CDR3 contains 17 residues.

V is TRBV2 and J is TRBJ2-7; 13 bases align to TRBD2. Trimming removed 5 bases from V and 0 bases from J; junction bases left unmatched: 13. This CDR3 comprises 19 residues. Looked up from germline, CDR1 is SNHLY and CDR2 is FYNNEI. CDR3 bases: TGTGCCAGCAGTCCAGGCCTCGGACTAGCGGGAGCTTCCTCCTACGAGCAGTACTTC. Its protein is CASSPGLGLAGASSYEQYF.

The rearrangement uses TRBV7-9 and TRBJ1-1; 8 nucleotides line up with TRBD1. This CDR3 is built from 15 residues. Germline V gene sequence: CDR1 SEHNR, CDR2 FQNEAQ (reference sequence). The V segment lost 1 base and the J segment 0 bases; nucleotides outside the gene matches: 1. CDR3 sequence: CASSLGDRLNTEAFF. The CDR3 nucleotides read TGTGCCAGCAGCTTAGGGGACAGGCTGAACACTGAAGCTTTCTTT.

The V and J genes are TRBV27 and TRBJ2-5; 8 bases map to TRBD2. V lost 5 bases, J lost 5 bases, and 16 bases stayed unmatched. This CDR3 spans 17 amino acids. CDR1 is MNHEY and CDR2 is SMNVEV in the germline V gene (reference sequence). CDR3 protein: CASSLTLGLALVETQYF. The CDR3 nucleotides are TGTGCCAGCAGTCTCACCCTCGGACTAGCCCTAGTGGAGACCCAGTACTTC.

This clone was detected a few times. Other DNA variants within this sample encode the same CDR3. The chain couples TRBV5-1 to TRBJ2-1, with 9 nucleotides matching TRBD2. The junction had 1 base not matched to a gene; V was cut back by 3 bases and J by 3 bases. Germline assignment: CDR1 SGHRS and CDR2 YFSETQ. The CDR3 has 14 residues. The CDR3 region has the DNA TGCGCCAGCAGCTCAGCGGGAGGCTACAATGAGCAGTTCTTC. Translating gives CASSSAGGYNEQFF.

The J gene is TRBJ1-1, the V gene TRBV30; D gene ambiguous. This CDR3 has 12 residues. Trimming pared 3 bases from V and 1 base from J, leaving 6 bases between. Germline assignment: CDR1 GTSNPN and CDR2 SVGIG (reference sequence). As DNA, the CDR3 is TGTGCCTGGAGCCCCGGGAACACTGAAGCTTTCTTT. It codes for CAWSPGNTEAFF.

The rearrangement joins TRBV2 to TRBJ2-7; TRBD1 aligns across 7 bases. Trimming at V came to 8 bases and at J to 0 bases, leaving 7 bases not matched to a gene. The CDR3 has 14 amino acids. CDR1 and CDR2 (germline): SNHLY, FYNNEI. CDR3 DNA sequence: TGTGCCAGCCAAACAGGGGCATACTCCTACGAGCAGTACTTC. The encoded protein is CASQTGAYSYEQYF.

The DNA of the CDR3 is TGTGCCAGCAGCCCTCTGGAAAGGGGCTACAATGAGCAGTTCTTC. Encoded protein: CASSPLERGYNEQFF. The rearrangement uses TRBV5-4 and TRBJ2-1; D is perhaps TRBD1 (5 bases). CDR3 size: 15 residues. Germline V gene sequence: CDR1 SGHNT, CDR2 YYREEE (reference sequence). Trimming removed 4 bases from V and 3 bases from J, with 14 bases in between.

The chain joins TRBV5-1 to TRBJ2-7, with D possibly being TRBD2 (5 bases). Trimming took 7 bases from V and 2 from J, leaving 16 bases between them. Germline CDR1 SGHRS, CDR2 YFSETQ. The CDR3 is made up of 14 amino acids. This CDR3 reads CASRDKINAYEQYF. As DNA, the CDR3 is TGCGCCAGCCGGGATAAGATAAATGCCTACGAGCAGTACTTC.

This chain uses TRBV15 with TRBJ2-7; 8 bases agree with TRBD2. The CDR3 spans 20 residues. V was pared by 5 bases and J by 1 base, with 22 bases of the junction left unmatched. In germline, CDR1 is LNHNV, CDR2 YYDKDF (reference sequence). CDR3 DNA: TGTGCCACCAGCCCTCCTATAGTGGTAGCGGGAAGGGCCGCATCCTACGAGCAGTACTTC. Protein sequence: CATSPPIVVAGRAASYEQYF.

V gene TRBV6-1 combines with J gene TRBJ2-7; 16 nucleotides line up with TRBD2. Germline CDR1 MNHNS, CDR2 SASEGT. V shed 7 bases, J shed 1 base, and the junction held 1 base outside the gene matches. The CDR3 is made up of 15 amino acids. The CDR3 loop is CASTGLAGGSYEQYF. The CDR3 DNA is TGTGCCAGCACGGGACTAGCGGGAGGGTCCTACGAGCAGTACTTC.

The chain is built from TRBV19 and TRBJ1-5, with a tentative D call TRBD1 (6 bases). V was cut by 6 bases and J by 6 bases, with 21 bases left in between. The CDR3 consists of 16 residues. Germline loops: CDR1 LNHDA, CDR2 SQIVND (reference sequence). The CDR3 sequence is CASSLLSNGGAQPQHF. In DNA form, the CDR3 reads TGTGCCAGTAGCCTACTATCCAATGGGGGGGCTCAGCCCCAGCATTTT.

V is TRBV7-2 and J is TRBJ2-7; maybe TRBD2 (6 bases). The V gene's germline CDR1 is SGHTA and CDR2 FQGNSA. The germline V and J ends were trimmed by 5 bases and 2 bases, with 16 bases remaining between them. The CDR3 extends over 15 amino acids. The DNA of the CDR3 is TGTGCCAGCAGCACCCGACAGCCGGGAGCCTACGAGCAGTACTTC. Encoded protein: CASSTRQPGAYEQYF.